This T cell receptor (beta chain) was identified in a study of Ad26.COV2.S vaccination and SARS-CoV-2 variants. General study points: Vaccinated individuals (as opposed to placebo recipients) had higher spike-specific TCR breadth.

Treatment of the sample: around 19 received Ad26.COV2.S at low or high dose, single or two shots; about 5 received placebo; per-sample allocation not given. Vaccine and placebo recipients were sampled on day 63 after the first injection. Assay: immunoSEQ multiplex PCR; the TCRdb copy retains only in-frame clones and omits some. The sample lists 240,000 or so clones, around 89% occurring once. Worth noting for this clone: Antigen unknown.

The CDR3 covers 15 residues. The V gene end was trimmed by 4 bases and the J gene end by 4 bases; junction bases not matched to a gene: 8. Germline V gene sequence: CDR1 SGDLS, CDR2 YYNGEE. The TCR sequence derives from a person aged 18-65 years who received the Ad26.COV2.S COVID-19 vaccine or a placebo. The specimen was peripheral blood, collected in a trial of Ad26.COV2.S vaccine versus placebo. V usage is TRBV9 and J usage is TRBJ2-3; 8 bases map to TRBD1. This CDR3 is CASSLLDRAADTQYF. The CDR3 DNA sequence: TGTGCCAGCAGCCTTCTGGACAGGGCTGCAGATACGCAGTATTTT.